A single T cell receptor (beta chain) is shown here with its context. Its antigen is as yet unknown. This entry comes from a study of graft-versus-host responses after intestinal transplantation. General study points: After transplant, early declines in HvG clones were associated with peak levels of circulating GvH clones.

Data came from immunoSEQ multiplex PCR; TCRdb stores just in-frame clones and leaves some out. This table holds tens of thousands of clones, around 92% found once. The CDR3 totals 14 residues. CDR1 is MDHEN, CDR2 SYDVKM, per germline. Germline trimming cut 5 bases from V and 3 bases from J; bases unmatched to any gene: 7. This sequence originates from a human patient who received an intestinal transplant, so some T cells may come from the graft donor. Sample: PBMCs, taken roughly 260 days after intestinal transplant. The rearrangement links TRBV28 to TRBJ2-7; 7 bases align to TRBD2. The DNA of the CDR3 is TGTGCCAGCAGTCCTGGGACTATCTACTACGAGCAGTACTTC. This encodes CASSPGTIYYEQYF.